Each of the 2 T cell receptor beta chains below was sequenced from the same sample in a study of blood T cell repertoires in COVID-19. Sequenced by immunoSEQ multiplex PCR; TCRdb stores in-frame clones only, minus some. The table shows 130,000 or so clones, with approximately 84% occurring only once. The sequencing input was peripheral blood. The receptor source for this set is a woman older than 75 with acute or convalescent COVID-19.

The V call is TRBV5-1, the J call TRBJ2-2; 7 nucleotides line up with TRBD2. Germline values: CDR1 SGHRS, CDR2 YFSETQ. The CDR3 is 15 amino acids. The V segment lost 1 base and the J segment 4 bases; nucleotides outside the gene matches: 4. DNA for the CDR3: TGCGCCAGCAGCTTGTCCTTAGCGGGCACCGGGGAGCTGTTTTTT. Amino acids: CASSLSLAGTGELFF.

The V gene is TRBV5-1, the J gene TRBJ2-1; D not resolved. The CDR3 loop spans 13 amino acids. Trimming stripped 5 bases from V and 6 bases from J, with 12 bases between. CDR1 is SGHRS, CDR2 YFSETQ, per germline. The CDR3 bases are TGCGCCAGCAGACCACTTAAGATCAATGAGCAGTTCTTC. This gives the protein CASRPLKINEQFF.